Below, one T cell receptor (beta chain) is given with its context. The target antigen is unknown. This entry is derived from a study of OX40 agonist ivuxolimab in advanced cancers. Study summary: Dose-escalation patients were diagnosed with hepatocellular carcinoma, melanoma, renal cell cancer or head and neck cancer. A mean age of about 56 years, range about 20 to 79, was recorded, and about 83% were male. Whole-study results and caveats: Antigens targeted by the expanded peripheral T cells were not determined. The average count of expanded clones was higher among CD8+ T cells than among CD4+.

The method was immunoSEQ multiplex PCR; TCRdb's version includes in-frame clones alone and lacks a portion of them. This table holds about 130,000 clones, 90% found once. The CDR3 totals 15 residues. The V gene end was trimmed by 5 bases and the J gene end by 3 bases; junction bases not matched to a gene: 8. Germline CDR1 is SGHDN and CDR2 is FVKESK. This chain links TRBV14 with TRBJ2-7; 9 nucleotides match TRBD1. This TCR derives from an adult with an advanced solid tumor such as melanoma, head and neck, liver or kidney cancer. The sequencing here drew on CD4+ or CD8+ T cells sorted from blood, taken in a trial of the OX40 agonist ivuxolimab. The CDR3 loop reads CASSVPGTGLYEQYF. Here the CDR3 DNA reads TGTGCCAGCAGCGTCCCCGGGACAGGGCTCTACGAGCAGTACTTC.